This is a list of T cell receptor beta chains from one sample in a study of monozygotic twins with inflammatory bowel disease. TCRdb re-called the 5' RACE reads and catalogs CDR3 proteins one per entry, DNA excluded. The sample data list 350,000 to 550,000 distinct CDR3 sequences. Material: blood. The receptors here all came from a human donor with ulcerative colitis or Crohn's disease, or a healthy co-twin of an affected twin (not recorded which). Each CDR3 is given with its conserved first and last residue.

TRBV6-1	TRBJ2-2	CASRPGTGKEGELFF
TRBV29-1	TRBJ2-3	CSVLRPLTDTQYF
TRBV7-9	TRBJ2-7	CASSLAQVRSYEQYF
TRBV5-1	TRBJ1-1	CASRGQGAWSTEAFF
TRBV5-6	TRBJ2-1	CASTLGLASYNEQFF
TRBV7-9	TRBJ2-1	CASSLAPWGSGNEQFF
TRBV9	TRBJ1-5	CASSPEGSSNQPQHF
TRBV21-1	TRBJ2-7	CASSKKSATYEQYF
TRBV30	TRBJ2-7	CAWSVTGFGEQYF
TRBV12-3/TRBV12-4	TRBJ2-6	CASTTTGAGANVLTF